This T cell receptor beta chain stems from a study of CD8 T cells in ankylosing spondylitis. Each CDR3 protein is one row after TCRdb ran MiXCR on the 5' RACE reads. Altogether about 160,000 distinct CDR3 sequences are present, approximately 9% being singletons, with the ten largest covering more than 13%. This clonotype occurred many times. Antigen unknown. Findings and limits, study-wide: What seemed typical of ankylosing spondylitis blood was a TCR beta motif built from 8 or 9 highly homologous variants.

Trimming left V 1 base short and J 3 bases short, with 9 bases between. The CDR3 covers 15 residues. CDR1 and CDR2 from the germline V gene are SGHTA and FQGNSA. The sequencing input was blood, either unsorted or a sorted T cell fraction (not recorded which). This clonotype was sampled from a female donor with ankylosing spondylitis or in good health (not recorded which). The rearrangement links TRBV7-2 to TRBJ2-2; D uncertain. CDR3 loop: CASSLVGPDTGELFF. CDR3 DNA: TGTGCCAGCAGCTTAGTAGGGCCGGACACCGGGGAGCTGTTTTTT.